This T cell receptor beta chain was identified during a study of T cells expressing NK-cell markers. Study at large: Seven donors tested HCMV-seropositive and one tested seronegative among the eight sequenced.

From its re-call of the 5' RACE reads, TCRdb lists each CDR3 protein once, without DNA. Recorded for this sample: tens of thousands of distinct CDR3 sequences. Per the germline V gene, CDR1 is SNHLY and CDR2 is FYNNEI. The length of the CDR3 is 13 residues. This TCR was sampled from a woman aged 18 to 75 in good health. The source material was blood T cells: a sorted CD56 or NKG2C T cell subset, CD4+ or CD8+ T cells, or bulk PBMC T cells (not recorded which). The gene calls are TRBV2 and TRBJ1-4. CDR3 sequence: CASSESGDEKLFF.